The 28 T cell receptor beta chains below come from one sample, sequenced in a study of T-cell memory formation after mild COVID-19. One entry per CDR3 protein results from TCRdb running MiXCR on the 5' RACE reads. Here the sample spans about 560,000 distinct CDR3 sequences, 17% being singletons. The sample consisted of PBMCs or a T cell subset sorted from them (not recorded which). These receptors originate from an adult woman who had mild COVID-19 (a few samples of this study predate the infection). Cell type and time point are not known.

This chain joins TRBV18 and TRBJ1-5, with a possible D match to TRBD1 (5 bases). Per the germline V gene, CDR1 is KGHSH and CDR2 is LQKENI. CDR3 length: 15 amino acids. Trimming took off 2 bases at V and 2 bases at J, with 10 bases between the two ends. The CDR3 sequence is CASSPGLGGNQPQHF. CDR3 nucleotide sequence: TGTGCCAGCTCACCAGGGTTGGGGGGCAATCAGCCCCAGCATTTT. The full variable domain, completed using reference TRBV18 and TRBJ1-5, is NAGVMQNPRHLVRRRGQEARLRCSPMKGHSHVYWYRQLPEEGLKFMVYLQKENIIDESGMPKERFSAEFPKEGPSILRIQQVVRGDSAAYFCASSPGLGGNQPQHFGDGTRLSIL.

J is TRBJ1-1 and V is TRBV7-2; tentative D call: TRBD1 (6 bases). The CDR3 sequence is 15 residues long. CDR1 SGHTA and CDR2 FQGNSA come from the germline V gene. V was trimmed by 1 base and J by 4 bases, leaving 13 bases between them. This CDR3 is CASSLGRGVFTEAFF. The CDR3 DNA sequence: TGTGCCAGCAGCTTAGGAAGGGGGGTCTTCACTGAAGCTTTCTTT.

The chain combines TRBV24-1 with TRBJ2-3; D is perhaps TRBD1 (5 bases). The germline CDR1 and CDR2 sequences are KGHDR and SFDVKD. The CDR3 totals 12 residues. The V gene lost 6 bases and the J gene lost 8 bases, with 11 bases spanning the gap. CDR3 sequence: CATSQGVGTQYF. The CDR3 DNA reads as TGTGCCACCAGTCAGGGTGTAGGTACGCAGTATTTT.

This clonotype was detected only a few times. The rearrangement links TRBV18 to TRBJ1-1; 8 bases are a match to TRBD1. The junction had 5 bases not matched to a gene; V was cut back by 4 bases and J by 1 base. This CDR3 comprises 15 residues. Per germline, CDR1 KGHSH and CDR2 LQKENI. This CDR3 reads CASSRPGQGNTEAFF. The CDR3 coding sequence is TGTGCCAGCTCACGCCCCGGACAGGGGAACACTGAAGCTTTCTTT.

The CDR3 reads CATSGTGKQETQYF. Here the CDR3 DNA reads TGTGCCACCAGCGGGACAGGGAAACAAGAGACCCAGTACTTC. The chain is built from TRBV24-1 and TRBJ2-5, with 9 bases that match TRBD1. Germline trimming cut 7 bases from V and 2 bases from J; bases unmatched to any gene: 4. The CDR3 runs 14 residues. Looked up from germline, CDR1 is KGHDR and CDR2 is SFDVKD.

This clonotype was recorded at least ten times. The V call is TRBV5-1, the J call TRBJ2-3; the match to TRBD2 covers 7 bases. The CDR3 extends over 16 amino acids. From germline, CDR1 is SGHRS and CDR2 YFSETQ. V lost 1 base, J lost 0 bases, and 5 bases stayed unmatched. CDR3 coding DNA: TGCGCCAGCAGCTTGTGGGCGGGGGTGAGCACAGATACGCAGTATTTT. It codes for CASSLWAGVSTDTQYF.

This clonotype was found a few times. J is TRBJ2-6 and V is TRBV18, with D perhaps matching TRBD1 (6 bases). CDR3 length equals 17 residues. Germline lookup yields CDR1 KGHSH and CDR2 LQKENI. Trimming took 0 bases from V and 0 from J, leaving 9 bases between them. DNA for the CDR3: TGTGCCAGCTCACCACCGGGACAAAACTCTGGGGCCAACGTCCTGACTTTC. Amino acid sequence: CASSPPGQNSGANVLTF.

This clonotype was seen only a few times. This chain connects TRBV5-1 to TRBJ2-7, with 8 bases fitting TRBD1. Losses at the gene ends were 3 bases for V and 2 bases for J; bases not matched to a gene: 4. This CDR3 region has 14 residues. The germline CDR1 and CDR2 sequences are SGHRS and YFSETQ. The DNA for the CDR3 is TGCGCCAGCAGCTCCCTGGGACAGGCCTACGAGCAGTACTTC. It encodes CASSSLGQAYEQYF.

This clonotype appeared many times. The rearrangement joins TRBV7-9 to TRBJ1-1; perhaps TRBD1 as D (5 bases). V was pared by 1 base and J by 5 bases, with 11 bases between. Germline loops: CDR1 SEHNR, CDR2 FQNEAQ (reference sequence). The CDR3 has 14 residues. Written as DNA, the CDR3 is TGTGCCAGCAGCTTAGTTGGGGCGCGGACTGAAGCTTTCTTT. Amino acid sequence: CASSLVGARTEAFF.

The chain uses TRBV3-1 and TRBJ1-1, with TRBD1 as a possible D gene (6 bases). The V gene's germline CDR1 is LGHDT and CDR2 YNNKEL (reference sequence). V was trimmed by 3 bases and J by 1 base, leaving 9 bases between them. CDR3 length equals 14 residues. In nucleotides, the CDR3 is TGTGCCAGCAGCCAGCCACAGGGGAACACTGAAGCTTTCTTT. This translates into CASSQPQGNTEAFF.

The CDR3 nucleotides are TGTGCCAGCAGCGATCCCGGGACAGATAACACTGAAGCTTTCTTT. Protein product: CASSDPGTDNTEAFF. This chain links TRBV7-6 with TRBJ1-1, with 7 bases lining up with TRBD1. The CDR3 consists of 15 residues. Trimming at V came to 5 bases and at J to 2 bases, leaving 8 bases not matched to a gene. The V gene's germline CDR1 is SGHVS and CDR2 FNYEAQ. Together with reference TRBV7-6 and TRBJ1-1, the CDR3 gives the full variable domain: GAGVSQSPRYKVTKRGQDVALRCDPISGHVSLYWYRQALGQGPEFLTYFNYEAQQDKSGLPNDRFSAERPEGSISTLTIQRTEQRDSAMYRCASSDPGTDNTEAFFGQGTRLTVV.

This clonotype was counted between two and nine times. V is TRBV6-1 and J is TRBJ2-7; 8 bases line up with TRBD2. Germline CDR1 is MNHNS and CDR2 is SASEGT. The CDR3 is made up of 15 amino acids. J gave up 4 bases and V 0 bases, and 5 bases lay outside the gene matches. The chain's CDR3 is CASSEAWTSSYEQYF. CDR3 coding DNA: TGTGCCAGCAGTGAAGCCTGGACTAGCAGTTACGAGCAGTACTTC.

This clonotype appeared a few times. The rearrangement links TRBV6-6 to TRBJ2-3; TRBD2 aligns across 9 bases. This CDR3 spans 14 amino acids. Germline V gene lookup returns CDR1 MNHNY and CDR2 SVGAGI (reference sequence). V shed 4 bases, J shed 5 bases, and the junction held 4 bases outside the gene matches. The CDR3 protein is CASSFGGGGDTQYF. The CDR3 coding sequence is TGTGCCAGCAGTTTTGGCGGGGGGGGAGATACGCAGTATTTT.

The rearrangement uses TRBV4-1 and TRBJ2-2; no firm D call. The CDR3 runs 14 residues. Germline V gene lookup returns CDR1 MGHRA and CDR2 YSYEKL. V lost 0 bases and J 7 bases, leaving 9 bases between the germline ends. The CDR3 DNA sequence: TGCGCCAGCAGCCAAGAGGGAAAGGTCGGGGAGCTGTTTTTT. It translates to CASSQEGKVGELFF.

The chain is built from TRBV20-1 and TRBJ2-7, with 12 bases identical to TRBD2. Germline values: CDR1 DFQATT, CDR2 SNEGSKA (reference sequence). After removal of 1 base from V and 2 bases from J, the junction contained 6 bases not matched to a gene. The CDR3 spans 16 residues. CDR3 region: CSARVMRLAGAYEQYF. The CDR3 nucleotides read TGCAGTGCTAGAGTGATGCGACTAGCGGGGGCCTACGAGCAGTACTTC.

The chain couples TRBV19 to TRBJ2-5; 12 bases match TRBD2. J gave up 3 bases and V 6 bases, and 5 bases lay outside the gene matches. CDR1 LNHDA and CDR2 SQIVND come from the germline V gene (reference sequence). The CDR3 spans 15 residues. The DNA of the CDR3 is TGTGCCAGTAGCCTAGCGGGAGGGCCGGAAGAGACCCAGTACTTC. It is translated as CASSLAGGPEETQYF.

V and J are TRBV29-1 and TRBJ2-1, with 8 bases matching TRBD1. V was pared by 7 bases and J by 1 base, with 21 bases of the junction left unmatched. This CDR3 spans 19 amino acids. CDR1 and CDR2 (germline): SQVTM, ANQGSEA. The CDR3 spells CSAKMPGQEFLLSYNEQFF. CDR3 nucleotides: TGCAGCGCAAAAATGCCGGGACAGGAATTCCTCTTATCCTACAATGAGCAGTTCTTC.

This clonotype was recorded a few times. The rearrangement uses TRBV7-2 and TRBJ2-3; 10 bases line up with TRBD2. V trimming: 5 bases; J trimming: 5 bases; junction bases outside the gene matches: 10. Germline values: CDR1 SGHTA, CDR2 FQGNSA. This CDR3 region has 16 residues. The CDR3 loop reads CASSRGLAAAEDTQYF. CDR3 nucleotides: TGTGCCAGCAGCCGAGGACTAGCGGCAGCAGAAGATACGCAGTATTTT.

This clonotype was counted a few times. The V and J genes are TRBV6-6 and TRBJ2-3; D may be TRBD1 (5 bases). The CDR3 has 12 amino acids. Germline V gene data show CDR1 as MNHNY and CDR2 as SVGAGI (reference sequence). Trimming left V 8 bases short and J 1 base short, with 7 bases between. The CDR3 here is CASGHRTDTQYF. The CDR3 DNA sequence: TGTGCCAGCGGACATCGCACAGATACGCAGTATTTT.

The V call is TRBV28, the J call TRBJ2-4; TRBD1 agrees at 9 bases. Per germline, CDR1 MDHEN and CDR2 SYDVKM. The CDR3 is made up of 13 amino acids. V lost 10 bases to trimming and J lost 3 bases; unmatched junction nucleotides: 4. CDR3 coding DNA: TGTGCCAACTGGGACAGGGACAAAAACATTCAGTACTTC. It specifies CANWDRDKNIQYF. Using reference TRBV28 and TRBJ2-4 for the parts outside the CDR3, the full variable domain is DVKVTQSSRYLVKRTGEKVFLECVQDMDHENMFWYRQDPGLGLRLIYFSYDVKMKEKGDIPEGYSVSREKKERFSLILESASTNQTSMYLCANWDRDKNIQYFGAGTRLSVL.

The chain couples TRBV7-8 to TRBJ2-5, with 8 nucleotides matching TRBD2. Germline V lookup: CDR1 SGHVS, CDR2 FQNEAQ. The V segment lost 1 base and the J segment 2 bases; nucleotides outside the gene matches: 3. CDR3 length: 15 amino acids. The CDR3 coding sequence is TGTGCCAGCAGCTTAGGTAGCGGGAAACAAGAGACCCAGTACTTC. Amino acid sequence: CASSLGSGKQETQYF.

This clonotype came up a few times. This chain joins TRBV20-1 and TRBJ2-1, with D unclear. The CDR3 has 13 residues. Germline CDR1 is DFQATT and CDR2 is SNEGSKA (reference sequence). Between the trimmed V and J ends, which lost 3 bases and 5 bases, there was a span of 11 bases. CDR3 in DNA: TGCAGTGCTAGTCCCCCTCCAAACAATGAGCAGTTCTTC. Residues: CSASPPPNNEQFF.

This clonotype was counted ten times or more. This chain uses TRBV5-1 with TRBJ1-6; the match to TRBD1 covers 12 bases. Germline V gene sequence: CDR1 SGHRS, CDR2 YFSETQ. V shed 0 bases, J shed 6 bases, and the junction held 1 base outside the gene matches. The CDR3 is 16 amino acids. The CDR3 loop is CASSLVGQGANSPLHF. DNA for the CDR3: TGCGCCAGCAGCTTGGTGGGACAGGGGGCTAATTCACCCCTCCACTTT.

Only a few counts were recorded for this clonotype. This chain connects TRBV12-3 or TRBV12-4 to TRBJ2-3, with 9 bases lining up with TRBD2. This CDR3 spans 15 amino acids. Trimming took 5 bases from V and 5 from J; bases not matched to a gene: 8. CDR3 protein: CASSNPGLALDTQYF. CDR3 coding DNA: TGTGCCAGCAGTAACCCGGGACTAGCTCTAGATACGCAGTATTTT.

The chain is built from TRBV18 and TRBJ2-1, with 10 bases fitting TRBD2. CDR3 length: 16 residues. V trimming: 3 bases; J trimming: 5 bases; junction bases outside the gene matches: 7. In germline, CDR1 is KGHSH, CDR2 LQKENI. The CDR3 DNA reads as TGTGCCAGCTCACCGAAACTAGCGGGAAGTAACAATGAGCAGTTCTTC. Protein product: CASSPKLAGSNNEQFF. The full variable domain, in which reference TRBV18 and TRBJ2-1 provide the parts outside the CDR3, is NAGVMQNPRHLVRRRGQEARLRCSPMKGHSHVYWYRQLPEEGLKFMVYLQKENIIDESGMPKERFSAEFPKEGPSILRIQQVVRGDSAAYFCASSPKLAGSNNEQFFGPGTRLTVL.

This clonotype was observed at least ten times. The chain links TRBV12-3 or TRBV12-4 to TRBJ1-2, with 10 positions matching TRBD1. The trim removed 3 bases at V and 8 bases at J, leaving 6 bases unmatched. This CDR3 spans 14 amino acids. CDR3 coding DNA: TGTGCCAGCAGTTTTGGACAGGGGGTAAACGGCTACACCTTC. Translated, it gives CASSFGQGVNGYTF.

This sequence joins TRBV7-8 and TRBJ2-7, with TRBD1 matching over 9 bases. The trim removed 5 bases at V and 4 bases at J, leaving 9 bases unmatched. The germline gives CDR1 SGHVS, CDR2 FQNEAQ. The CDR3 length is 15 residues. Written as DNA, the CDR3 is TGTGCCAGCAGCGCAATACAGACAGGGGGGTACGAGCAGTACTTC. Amino acid sequence: CASSAIQTGGYEQYF.

This clonotype was observed a few times. The CDR3 bases are TGTGCCAGCAGCTCCCGGACAGGGGGAATCTACAATGAGCAGTTCTTC. Translating gives CASSSRTGGIYNEQFF. The gene calls are TRBV7-3 and TRBJ2-1; 10 bases are shared with TRBD1. Trimming cost V 4 bases and J 3 bases; bases outside gene matches: 6. There are 16 residues in the CDR3. Per germline, CDR1 SGHTA and CDR2 FQGTGA.